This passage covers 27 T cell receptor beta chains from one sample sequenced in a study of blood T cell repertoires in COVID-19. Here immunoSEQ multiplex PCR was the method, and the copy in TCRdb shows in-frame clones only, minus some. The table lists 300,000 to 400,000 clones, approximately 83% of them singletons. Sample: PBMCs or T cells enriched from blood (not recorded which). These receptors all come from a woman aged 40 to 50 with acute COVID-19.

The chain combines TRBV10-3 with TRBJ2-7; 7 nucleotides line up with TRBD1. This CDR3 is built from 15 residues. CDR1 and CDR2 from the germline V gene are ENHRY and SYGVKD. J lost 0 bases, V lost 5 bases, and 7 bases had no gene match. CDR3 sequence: CAISPQTGSSYEQYF. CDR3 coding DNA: TGTGCCATCAGTCCCCAGACAGGGAGCTCCTACGAGCAGTACTTC.

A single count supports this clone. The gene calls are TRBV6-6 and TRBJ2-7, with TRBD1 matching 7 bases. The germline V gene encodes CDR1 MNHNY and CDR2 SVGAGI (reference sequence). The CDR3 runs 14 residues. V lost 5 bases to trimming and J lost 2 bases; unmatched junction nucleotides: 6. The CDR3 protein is CASSPGQPTYEQYF. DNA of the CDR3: TGTGCCAGCAGTCCGGGACAGCCCACCTACGAGCAGTACTTC.

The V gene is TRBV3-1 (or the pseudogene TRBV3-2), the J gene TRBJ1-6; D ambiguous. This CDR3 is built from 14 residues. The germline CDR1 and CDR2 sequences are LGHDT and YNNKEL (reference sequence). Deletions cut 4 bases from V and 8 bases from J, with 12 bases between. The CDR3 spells CASSRAGSDSPLHF. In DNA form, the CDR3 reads TGTGCCAGCAGCCGGGCGGGTAGCGATTCACCCCTCCACTTT.

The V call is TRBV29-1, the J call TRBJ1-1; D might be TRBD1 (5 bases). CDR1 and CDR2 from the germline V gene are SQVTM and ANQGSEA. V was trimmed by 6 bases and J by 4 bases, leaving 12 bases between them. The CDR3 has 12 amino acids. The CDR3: CSVGPEGTEAFF. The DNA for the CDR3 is TGCAGCGTGGGGCCCGAAGGCACTGAAGCTTTCTTT.

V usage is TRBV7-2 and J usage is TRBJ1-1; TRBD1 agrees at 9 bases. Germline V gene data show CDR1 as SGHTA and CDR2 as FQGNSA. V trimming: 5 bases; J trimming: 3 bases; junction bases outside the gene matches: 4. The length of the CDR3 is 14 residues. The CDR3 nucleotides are TGTGCCAGCAGCGCGGGACAGGGATACACTGAAGCTTTCTTT. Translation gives CASSAGQGYTEAFF. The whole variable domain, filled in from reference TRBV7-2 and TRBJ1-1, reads GAGVSQSPSNKVTEKGKDVELRCDPISGHTALYWYRQSLGQGLEFLIYFQGNSAPDKSGLPSDRFSAERTGGSVSTLTIQRTQQEDSAVYLCASSAGQGYTEAFFGQGTRLTVV.

CDR3 nucleotide sequence: TGTGCCAGCAGCAAAGGCCTAGCGGACAATTCCTACGAGCAGTACTTC. Protein sequence: CASSKGLADNSYEQYF. V usage is TRBV21-1 and J usage is TRBJ2-7; the table's TRBD2 call for D was not verified on the DNA. TRBV21-1 is reported as a pseudogene. This CDR3 is built from 16 residues.

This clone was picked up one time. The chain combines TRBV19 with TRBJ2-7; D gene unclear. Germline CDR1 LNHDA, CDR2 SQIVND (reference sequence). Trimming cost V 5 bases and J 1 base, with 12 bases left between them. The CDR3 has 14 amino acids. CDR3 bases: TGTGCCAGTAGTTCATCGGTTATATCCTACGAGCAGTACTTC. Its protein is CASSSSVISYEQYF.

In nucleotides, the CDR3 is TGTGCCAGCAGACCTCCGGGACAGGGTTACACCGGGGAGCTGTTTTTT. This translates into CASRPPGQGYTGELFF. The chain has TRBV6-6 and TRBJ2-2, with 9 bases fitting TRBD1. The germline gives CDR1 MNHNY, CDR2 SVGAGI (reference sequence). This CDR3 contains 16 residues. V was clipped by 6 bases and J by 3 bases; unmatched bases: 8.

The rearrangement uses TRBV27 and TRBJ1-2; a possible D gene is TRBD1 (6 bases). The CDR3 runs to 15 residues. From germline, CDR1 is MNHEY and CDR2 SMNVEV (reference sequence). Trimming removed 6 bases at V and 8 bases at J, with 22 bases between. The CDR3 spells CASSPFRDTTRGYTF. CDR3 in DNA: TGTGCCAGCAGCCCCTTTCGGGACACAACCCGAGGCTACACCTTC.

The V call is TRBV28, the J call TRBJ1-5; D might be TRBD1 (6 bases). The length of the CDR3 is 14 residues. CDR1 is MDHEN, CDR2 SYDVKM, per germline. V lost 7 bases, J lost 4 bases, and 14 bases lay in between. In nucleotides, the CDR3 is TGTGCCAGCATTAGGGGGGGGTTAAATCAGCCCCAGCATTTT. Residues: CASIRGGLNQPQHF.

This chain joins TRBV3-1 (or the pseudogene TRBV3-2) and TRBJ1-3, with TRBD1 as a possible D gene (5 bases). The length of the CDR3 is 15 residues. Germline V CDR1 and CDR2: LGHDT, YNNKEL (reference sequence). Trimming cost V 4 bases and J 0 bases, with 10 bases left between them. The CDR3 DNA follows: TGTGCCAGCAGCCCTCCAGGGCCCTCTGGAAACACCATATATTTT. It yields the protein CASSPPGPSGNTIYF.

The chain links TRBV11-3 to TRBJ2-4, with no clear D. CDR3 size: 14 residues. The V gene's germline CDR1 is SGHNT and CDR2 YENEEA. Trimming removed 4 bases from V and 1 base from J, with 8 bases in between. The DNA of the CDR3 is TGTGCCAGCAGCTCTACAGACGCCAAAAACATTCAGTACTTC. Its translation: CASSSTDAKNIQYF.

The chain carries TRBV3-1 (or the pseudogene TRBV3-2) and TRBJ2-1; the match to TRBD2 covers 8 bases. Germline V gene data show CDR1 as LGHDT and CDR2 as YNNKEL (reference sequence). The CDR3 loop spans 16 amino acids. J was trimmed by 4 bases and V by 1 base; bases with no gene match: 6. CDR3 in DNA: TGTGCCAGCAGCCAAGCCGGGGGGGATTTATACAATGAGCAGTTCTTC. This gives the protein CASSQAGGDLYNEQFF.

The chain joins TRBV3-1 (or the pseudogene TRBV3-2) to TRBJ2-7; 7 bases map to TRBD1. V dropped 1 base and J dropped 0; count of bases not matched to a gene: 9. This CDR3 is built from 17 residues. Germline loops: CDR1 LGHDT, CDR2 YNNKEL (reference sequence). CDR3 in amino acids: CASSQGNRGLSSYEQYF. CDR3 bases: TGTGCCAGCAGCCAAGGAAATAGGGGGCTTAGCTCCTACGAGCAGTACTTC.

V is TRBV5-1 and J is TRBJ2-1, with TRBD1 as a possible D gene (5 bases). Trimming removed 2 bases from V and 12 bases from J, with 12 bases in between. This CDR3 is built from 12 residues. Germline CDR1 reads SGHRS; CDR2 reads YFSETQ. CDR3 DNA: TGCGCCAGCAGCTTCGACAGAATAGGGCAGTTCTTC. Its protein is CASSFDRIGQFF.

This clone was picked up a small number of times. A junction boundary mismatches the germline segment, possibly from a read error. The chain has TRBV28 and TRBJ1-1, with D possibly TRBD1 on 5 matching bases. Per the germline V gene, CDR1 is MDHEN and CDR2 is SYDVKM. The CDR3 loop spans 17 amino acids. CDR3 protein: CASNLSGFRQGMNQAFF. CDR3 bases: TGTGCCAGCAATTTAAGTGGTTTTCGTCAGGGCATGAATCAAGCTTTCTTT.

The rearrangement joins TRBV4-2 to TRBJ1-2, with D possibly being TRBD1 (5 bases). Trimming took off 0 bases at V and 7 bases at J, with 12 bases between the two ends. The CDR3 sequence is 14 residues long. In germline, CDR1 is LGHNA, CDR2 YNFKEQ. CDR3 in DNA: TGTGCCAGCAGCCAAGAATCAGGGTCCGGTGGCTACACCTTC. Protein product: CASSQESGSGGYTF.

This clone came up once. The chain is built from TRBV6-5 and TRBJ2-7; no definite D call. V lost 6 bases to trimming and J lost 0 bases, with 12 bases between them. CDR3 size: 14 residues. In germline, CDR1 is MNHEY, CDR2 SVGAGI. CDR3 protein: CASRSPSYSYEQYF. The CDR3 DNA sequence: TGTGCCAGCAGGTCCCCCTCTTACTCCTACGAGCAGTACTTC.

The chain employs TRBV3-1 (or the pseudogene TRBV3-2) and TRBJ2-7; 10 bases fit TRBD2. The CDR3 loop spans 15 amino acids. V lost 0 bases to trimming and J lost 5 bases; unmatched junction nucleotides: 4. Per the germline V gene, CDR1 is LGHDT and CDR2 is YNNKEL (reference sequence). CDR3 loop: CASSQEPSGSHEQYF. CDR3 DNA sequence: TGTGCCAGCAGCCAAGAGCCTAGCGGGAGCCACGAGCAGTACTTC.

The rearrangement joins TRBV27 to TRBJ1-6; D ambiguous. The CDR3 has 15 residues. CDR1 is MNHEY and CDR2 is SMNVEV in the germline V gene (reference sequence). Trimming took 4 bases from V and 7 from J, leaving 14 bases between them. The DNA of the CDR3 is TGTGCCAGCAGTTCCCAACAAGTCCTCAATTCACCCCTCCACTTT. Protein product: CASSSQQVLNSPLHF.

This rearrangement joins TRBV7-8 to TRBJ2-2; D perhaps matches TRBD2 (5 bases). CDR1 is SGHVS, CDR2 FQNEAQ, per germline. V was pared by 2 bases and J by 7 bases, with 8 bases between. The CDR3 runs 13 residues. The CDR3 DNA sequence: TGTGCCAGCAGCTTAAGGGAGAACGGGGAGCTGTTTTTT. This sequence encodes CASSLRENGELFF. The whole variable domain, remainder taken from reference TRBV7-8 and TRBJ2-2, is GAGVSQSPRYKVAKRGQDVALRCDPISGHVSLFWYQQALGQGPEFLTYFQNEAQLDKSGLPSDRFFAERPEGSVSTLKIQRTQQEDSAVYLCASSLRENGELFFGEGSRLTVL.

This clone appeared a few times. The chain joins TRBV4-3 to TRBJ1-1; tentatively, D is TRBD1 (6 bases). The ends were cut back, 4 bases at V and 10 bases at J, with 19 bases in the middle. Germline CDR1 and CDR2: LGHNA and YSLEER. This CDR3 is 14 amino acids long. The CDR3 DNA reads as TGCGCCAGCAGCCTACACTCGGACAGTCTTGTAGCTTTCTTT. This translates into CASSLHSDSLVAFF.

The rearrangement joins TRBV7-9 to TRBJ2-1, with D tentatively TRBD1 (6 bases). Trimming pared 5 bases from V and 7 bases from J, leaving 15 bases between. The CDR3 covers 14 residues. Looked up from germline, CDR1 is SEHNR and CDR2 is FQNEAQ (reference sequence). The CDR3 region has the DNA TGTGCCAGCAGCCCAGGGACAAAAGGGAATGAGCAGTTCTTC. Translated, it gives CASSPGTKGNEQFF.

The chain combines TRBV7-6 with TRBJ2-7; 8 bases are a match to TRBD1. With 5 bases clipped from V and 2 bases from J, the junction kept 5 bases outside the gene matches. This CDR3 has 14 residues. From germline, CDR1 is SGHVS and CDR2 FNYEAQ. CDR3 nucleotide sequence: TGTGCCAGCAGCACCGGACAGGGAACCTACGAGCAGTACTTC. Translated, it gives CASSTGQGTYEQYF. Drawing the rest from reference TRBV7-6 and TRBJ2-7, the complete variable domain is GAGVSQSPRYKVTKRGQDVALRCDPISGHVSLYWYRQALGQGPEFLTYFNYEAQQDKSGLPNDRFSAERPEGSISTLTIQRTEQRDSAMYRCASSTGQGTYEQYFGPGTRLTVT.

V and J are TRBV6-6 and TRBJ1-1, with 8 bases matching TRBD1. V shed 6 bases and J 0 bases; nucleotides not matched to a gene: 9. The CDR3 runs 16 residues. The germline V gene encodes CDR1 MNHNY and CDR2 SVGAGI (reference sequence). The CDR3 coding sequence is TGTGCCAGCAGACCAAATCCGGGACAGGTGAACACTGAAGCTTTCTTT. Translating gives CASRPNPGQVNTEAFF.

The CDR3 region is CASRRQGGGEKLFF. In DNA form, the CDR3 reads TGTGCCAGCAGACGACAGGGTGGAGGCGAAAAACTGTTTTTT. The V call is TRBV27, the J call TRBJ1-4, with 7 bases lining up with TRBD1. Losses at the gene ends were 6 bases for V and 8 bases for J; bases not matched to a gene: 9. This CDR3 spans 14 amino acids. Germline V gene data show CDR1 as MNHEY and CDR2 as SMNVEV (reference sequence).

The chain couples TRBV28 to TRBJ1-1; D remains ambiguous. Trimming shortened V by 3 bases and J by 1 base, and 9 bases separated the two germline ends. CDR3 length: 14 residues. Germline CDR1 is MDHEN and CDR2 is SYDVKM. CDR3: CASSLLAGNTEAFF. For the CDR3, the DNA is TGTGCCAGCAGTTTGTTAGCTGGGAACACTGAAGCTTTCTTT.